The 7 T cell receptor beta chains below all came from one sample that was sequenced in a study of early T cells in non-severe SARS-CoV-2 infection. TCRdb reprocessed the 5' RACE reads with MiXCR, giving one entry per CDR3 protein. The sample has tens of thousands of distinct CDR3 sequences, roughly 8% seen once. The sample comprised whole blood. The receptors were sampled from an adult who was a healthcare worker with PCR-confirmed SARS-CoV-2 infection or an uninfected control (not recorded which).

The CDR3 DNA reads as TGTGCCAGCAGTTTATCCCCCGGGACCCCCTACAATGAGCAGTTCTTC. This gives the protein CASSLSPGTPYNEQFF. This chain connects TRBV28 to TRBJ2-1; the D gene could be TRBD1 or TRBD2 (5 bases each). CDR1 and CDR2 from the germline V gene are MDHEN and SYDVKM. The CDR3 runs to 16 residues. The germline V and J ends were trimmed by 1 base and 2 bases, with 12 bases remaining between them. Full variable domain (outside the CDR3, taken from reference TRBV28 and TRBJ2-1): DVKVTQSSRYLVKRTGEKVFLECVQDMDHENMFWYRQDPGLGLRLIYFSYDVKMKEKGDIPEGYSVSREKKERFSLILESASTNQTSMYLCASSLSPGTPYNEQFFGPGTRLTVL.

Only a few counts were recorded for this clonotype. The chain carries TRBV19 and TRBJ1-1, with D tentatively TRBD1 (5 bases). This CDR3 is 13 amino acids long. The ends were cut back, 4 bases at V and 5 bases at J, with 11 bases in the middle. Looked up from germline, CDR1 is LNHDA and CDR2 is SQIVND (reference sequence). The DNA of the CDR3 is TGTGCCAGTAGTACAGGGTTGAGGACTGAAGCTTTCTTT. This encodes CASSTGLRTEAFF.

This clonotype was observed many times. The rearrangement uses TRBV29-1 and TRBJ2-2, with 7 positions matching TRBD1. J gave up 5 bases and V 2 bases, and 8 bases lay outside the gene matches. Germline CDR1 and CDR2: SQVTM and ANQGSEA. The CDR3 runs 15 residues. This chain's CDR3 is CSVERGGRKTGELFF. The DNA of the CDR3 is TGCAGCGTTGAAAGAGGGGGCAGGAAAACCGGGGAGCTGTTTTTT.

V and J are TRBV18 and TRBJ2-5; TRBD2 is a possible D gene (5 bases). The germline V and J ends were trimmed by 9 bases and 2 bases, with 19 bases remaining between them. The CDR3 consists of 15 residues. Germline V gives CDR1 KGHSH, CDR2 LQKENI. CDR3 DNA: TGTGCCAGTAGTCCATCACATCGGGATCAAGAGACCCAGTACTTC. Translating it yields CASSPSHRDQETQYF.

This chain uses TRBV7-9 with TRBJ2-2; D gene unclear. This CDR3 contains 15 residues. The germline gives CDR1 SEHNR, CDR2 FQNEAQ (reference sequence). V lost 1 base to trimming and J lost 4 bases, with 10 bases between them. The CDR3 region has the DNA TGTGCCAGCAGCTTAGTGGAAGGTCCCACCGGGGAGCTGTTTTTT. Protein sequence: CASSLVEGPTGELFF.

With regard to this clonotype: Given a much more abundant clone one base away, this may be a read error. The CDR3 reads CASSLDRRDTDTQYF. CDR3 nucleotides: TGTGCCAGCAGCTTAGACCGGCGGGACACAGATACGCAGTATTTT. The chain uses TRBV7-2 and TRBJ2-3; perhaps TRBD2 as D (6 bases). Germline V gene sequence: CDR1 SGHTA, CDR2 FQGNSA. This CDR3 is built from 15 residues. Trimming took 1 base from V and 2 from J, leaving 10 bases between them.

This clonotype came up a few times. V gene TRBV10-2 combines with J gene TRBJ2-3; the match to TRBD2 covers 10 bases. J gave up 5 bases and V 6 bases, and 11 bases lay outside the gene matches. This CDR3 has 16 amino acids. Germline CDR1 and CDR2: WSHSY and SAAADI. CDR3 region: CASSGTSLAGQDTQYF. CDR3 DNA: TGCGCCAGCAGCGGAACTTCACTAGCGGGGCAAGATACGCAGTATTTT.